The source of this T cell receptor beta chain is a study of blood T cell repertoires in COVID-19. The assay was immunoSEQ multiplex PCR, and TCRdb's table has in-frame clones only and misses some. The repertoire has about 35,000 clones, 80% to 90% of them found once; the top ten carry over 8%. Germline values: CDR1 SGHNT, CDR2 YYREEE (reference sequence). The V and J ends lost 1 base and 10 bases respectively, with 10 bases between them. The CDR3 runs to 12 residues. This TCR derives from a man between 60 and 75 years old in a cohort sampled during active COVID-19. Source material: peripheral blood. The V gene is TRBV5-4, the J gene TRBJ2-3, with a tentative D call TRBD2 (5 bases). This CDR3 is CASSLTASPQYF. The DNA of the CDR3 is TGTGCCAGCAGCTTGACAGCTAGCCCGCAGTATTTT.